This is a list of T cell receptor beta chains from one sample in a study of T cell responses to AZD1222 COVID-19 vaccine. Sequencing used immunoSEQ multiplex PCR; TCRdb keeps in-frame clones, though not all of them. Of around 83,000 clones in the sample, roughly nine tenths were seen once. The sequences come from peripheral blood, collected 28 days after the second AZD1222 dose. The receptor set was obtained from an adult who received the AZD1222 COVID-19 vaccine. The CDR3 runs from the conserved cysteine through the conserved F or W. Each record gives: J gene, V gene, clone size, CDR3 protein. Clone size is shown for a subset of rows, as once, few, many or a class of expanded clone.

J gene: TRBJ2-3; V gene: TRBV19; clone size: .; CDR3 protein: CASRDRQGADTQYF
J gene: TRBJ2-2; V gene: TRBV30; clone size: .; CDR3 protein: CAWSDPFRDANTGELFF
J gene: TRBJ1-5; V gene: TRBV10-2; clone size: .; CDR3 protein: CASSESDRGRQPQHF
J gene: TRBJ1-2; V gene: TRBV3-1/TRBV3-2; clone size: once; CDR3 protein: CASSRDKLNYGYTF
J gene: TRBJ1-4; V gene: TRBV7-9; clone size: .; CDR3 protein: CASSVGQGAVGEKLFF
J gene: TRBJ2-3; V gene: TRBV10-2; clone size: .; CDR3 protein: CASSGLAGFTDTQYF
J gene: TRBJ2-5; V gene: TRBV2; clone size: .; CDR3 protein: CASSEAETQYF
J gene: TRBJ2-7; V gene: TRBV6-6; clone size: .; CDR3 protein: CASSRADSGGVSYEQYF
J gene: TRBJ2-3; V gene: TRBV15; clone size: .; CDR3 protein: CATSRDLGTDTQYF
J gene: TRBJ2-7; V gene: TRBV5-1; clone size: .; CDR3 protein: CASSLGEASSYEQYF
J gene: TRBJ2-7; V gene: TRBV19; clone size: .; CDR3 protein: CASSTLGSTYEQYF
J gene: TRBJ1-3; V gene: TRBV19; clone size: .; CDR3 protein: CASSIKNVLGNTIYF
J gene: TRBJ1-2; V gene: TRBV6-6; clone size: .; CDR3 protein: CASSRGYLFYGYTF
J gene: TRBJ2-3; V gene: TRBV10-3; clone size: .; CDR3 protein: CAISESKETHPGLKDTQYF
J gene: TRBJ1-1; V gene: TRBV19; clone size: .; CDR3 protein: CASRAPAGDTEAFF
J gene: TRBJ1-2; V gene: TRBV10-2; clone size: .; CDR3 protein: CASGQGGDYGYTF
J gene: TRBJ2-5; V gene: TRBV7-2; clone size: .; CDR3 protein: CASSLGTPGLETQYF
J gene: TRBJ1-1; V gene: TRBV27; clone size: .; CDR3 protein: CASTYRGWETEAFF
J gene: TRBJ2-7; V gene: TRBV29-1; clone size: once; CDR3 protein: CSVEDLGGGSSYEQYF
J gene: TRBJ2-5; V gene: TRBV10-3; clone size: .; CDR3 protein: CAISGHEGVETQYF
J gene: TRBJ1-2; V gene: TRBV3-1/TRBV3-2; clone size: .; CDR3 protein: CASSQEDRGRPDYGYTF
J gene: TRBJ2-1; V gene: TRBV7-2; clone size: .; CDR3 protein: CASSLAQGLGEQFF
J gene: TRBJ1-1; V gene: TRBV5-1; clone size: .; CDR3 protein: CASSRQGDTEAFF
J gene: TRBJ2-7; V gene: TRBV18; clone size: .; CDR3 protein: CASSPVPAYEQYF
J gene: TRBJ1-2; V gene: TRBV27; clone size: .; CDR3 protein: CASSSYGQSANYGYTF
J gene: TRBJ1-5; V gene: TRBV28; clone size: once; CDR3 protein: CASSLPQGVAQPQHF
J gene: TRBJ1-3; V gene: TRBV6-5; clone size: .; CDR3 protein: CASSYSPRQGDTIYF
J gene: TRBJ2-5; V gene: TRBV5-1; clone size: .; CDR3 protein: CASSGGSGAETQYF
J gene: TRBJ2-7; V gene: TRBV6-1; clone size: .; CDR3 protein: CASSEGRWVDEQYF
J gene: TRBJ1-5; V gene: TRBV28; clone size: .; CDR3 protein: CASSLVWGSGSNQPQHF
J gene: TRBJ2-7; V gene: TRBV5-1; clone size: few; CDR3 protein: CASSLSGQGYEQYF
J gene: TRBJ2-7; V gene: TRBV7-8; clone size: .; CDR3 protein: CASSLQGSSYEQYF
J gene: TRBJ1-5; V gene: TRBV18; clone size: .; CDR3 protein: CASSPSTGNNQPQHF
J gene: TRBJ1-2; V gene: TRBV7-9; clone size: .; CDR3 protein: CASSLGVTGVYGYTF
J gene: TRBJ1-1; V gene: TRBV20-1; clone size: few; CDR3 protein: CSAIDRGWTEAFF
J gene: TRBJ1-5; V gene: TRBV27; clone size: .; CDR3 protein: CASRHTGTGGDNQPQHF
J gene: TRBJ1-4; V gene: TRBV6-1; clone size: .; CDR3 protein: CASSEAARDRGEKLFF
J gene: TRBJ1-2; V gene: TRBV27; clone size: .; CDR3 protein: CATKTGGGYSYTF
J gene: TRBJ2-1; V gene: TRBV6-1; clone size: .; CDR3 protein: CASSEAEAIRYNEQFF
J gene: TRBJ1-3; V gene: TRBV5-6; clone size: .; CDR3 protein: CASSLFGILGNTIYF
J gene: TRBJ2-2; V gene: TRBV4-3; clone size: .; CDR3 protein: CASSQRGVGKTGELFF
J gene: TRBJ1-1; V gene: TRBV6-5; clone size: .; CDR3 protein: CASRFDSDTEAFF
J gene: TRBJ2-6; V gene: TRBV19; clone size: few; CDR3 protein: CASSIAGTKHANVLTF
J gene: TRBJ1-2; V gene: TRBV9; clone size: .; CDR3 protein: CASSVVTNDGYTF
J gene: TRBJ1-2; V gene: TRBV6-5; clone size: .; CDR3 protein: CASSPRETESYGYTF
J gene: TRBJ2-5; V gene: TRBV28; clone size: .; CDR3 protein: CATGRGQETQYF
J gene: TRBJ2-4; V gene: TRBV1; clone size: .; CDR3 protein: CTTEGLALAKNIQYF
J gene: TRBJ1-1; V gene: TRBV20-1; clone size: .; CDR3 protein: CSASGLKRERNTEAFF
J gene: TRBJ1-4; V gene: TRBV19; clone size: .; CDR3 protein: CASSRQGSNEKLFF